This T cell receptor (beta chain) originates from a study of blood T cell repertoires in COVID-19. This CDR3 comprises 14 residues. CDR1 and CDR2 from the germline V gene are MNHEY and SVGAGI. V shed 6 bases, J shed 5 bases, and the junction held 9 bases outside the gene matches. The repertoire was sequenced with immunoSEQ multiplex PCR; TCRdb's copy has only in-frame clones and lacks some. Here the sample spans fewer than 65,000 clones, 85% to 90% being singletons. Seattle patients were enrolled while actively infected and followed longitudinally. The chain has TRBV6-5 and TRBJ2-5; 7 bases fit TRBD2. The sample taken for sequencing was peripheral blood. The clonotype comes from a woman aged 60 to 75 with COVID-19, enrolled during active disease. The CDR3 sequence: CASSKELAQETQYF. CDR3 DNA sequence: TGTGCCAGCAGCAAGGAACTAGCGCAGGAGACCCAGTACTTC.